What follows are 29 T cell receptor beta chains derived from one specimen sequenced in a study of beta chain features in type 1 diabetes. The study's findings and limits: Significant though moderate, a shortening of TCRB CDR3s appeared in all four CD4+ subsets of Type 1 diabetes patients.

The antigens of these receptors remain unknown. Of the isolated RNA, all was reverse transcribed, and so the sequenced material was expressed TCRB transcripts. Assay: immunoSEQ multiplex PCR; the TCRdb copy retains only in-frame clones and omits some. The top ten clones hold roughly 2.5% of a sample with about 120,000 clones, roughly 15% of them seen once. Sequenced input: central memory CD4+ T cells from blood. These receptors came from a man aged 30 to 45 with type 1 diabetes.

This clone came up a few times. DNA for the CDR3: TGTGCCAGCAGTGAAGCGGCGGGACAGGATTACACTGAAGCTTTCTTT. This translates into CASSEAAGQDYTEAFF. V usage is TRBV6-1 and J usage is TRBJ1-1; 8 bases are shared with TRBD1. Losses at the gene ends were 0 bases for V and 3 bases for J; bases not matched to a gene: 6. This CDR3 has 16 amino acids. From germline, CDR1 is MNHNS and CDR2 SASEGT.

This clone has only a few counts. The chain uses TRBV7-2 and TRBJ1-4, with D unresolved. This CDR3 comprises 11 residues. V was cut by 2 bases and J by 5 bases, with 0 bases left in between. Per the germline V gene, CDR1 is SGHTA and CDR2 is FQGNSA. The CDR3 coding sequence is TGTGCCAGCAGCTTAAATGAAAAACTGTTTTTT. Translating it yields CASSLNEKLFF.

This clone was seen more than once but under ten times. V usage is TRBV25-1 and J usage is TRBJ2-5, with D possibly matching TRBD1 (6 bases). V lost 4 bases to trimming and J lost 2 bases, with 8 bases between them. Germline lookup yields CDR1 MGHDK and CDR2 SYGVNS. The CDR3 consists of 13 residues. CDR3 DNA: TGTGCCAGCAGTGTACAGGGTCAAGAGACCCAGTACTTC. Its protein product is CASSVQGQETQYF.

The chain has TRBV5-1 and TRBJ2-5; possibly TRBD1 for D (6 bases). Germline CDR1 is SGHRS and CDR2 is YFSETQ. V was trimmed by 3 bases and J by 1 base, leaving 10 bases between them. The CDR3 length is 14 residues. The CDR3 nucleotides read TGCGCCAGCAGCTGGGGCAGGGGCCAAGAGACCCAGTACTTC. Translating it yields CASSWGRGQETQYF.

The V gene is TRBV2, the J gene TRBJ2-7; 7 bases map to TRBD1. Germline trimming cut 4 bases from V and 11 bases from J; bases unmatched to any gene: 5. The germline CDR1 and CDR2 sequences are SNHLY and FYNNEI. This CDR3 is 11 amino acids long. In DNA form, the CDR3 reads TGTGCCAGCAGTGCTAGTACAGGGGAGTACTTC. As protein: CASSASTGEYF.

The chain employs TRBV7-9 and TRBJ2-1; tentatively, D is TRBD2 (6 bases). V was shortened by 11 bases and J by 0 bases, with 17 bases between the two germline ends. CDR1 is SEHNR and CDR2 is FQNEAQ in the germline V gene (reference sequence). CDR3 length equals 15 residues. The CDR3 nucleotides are TGTGCCGCGGGGCTCGGGGGTAGCTCCTACAATGAGCAGTTCTTC. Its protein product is CAAGLGGSSYNEQFF.

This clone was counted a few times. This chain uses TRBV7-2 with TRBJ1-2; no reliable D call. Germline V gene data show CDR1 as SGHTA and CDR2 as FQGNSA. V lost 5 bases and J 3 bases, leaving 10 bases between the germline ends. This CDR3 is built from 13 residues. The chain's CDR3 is CASSPSSDYGYTF. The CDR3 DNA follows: TGTGCCAGCAGCCCTTCTTCCGACTATGGCTACACCTTC.

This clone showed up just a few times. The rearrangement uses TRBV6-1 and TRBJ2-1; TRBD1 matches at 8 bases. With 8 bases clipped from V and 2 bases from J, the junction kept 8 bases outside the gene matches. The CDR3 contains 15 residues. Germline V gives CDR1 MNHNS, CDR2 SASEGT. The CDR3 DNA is TGTGCCAGCGCCGGGACAGGCTACACCTACAATGAGCAGTTCTTC. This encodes CASAGTGYTYNEQFF.

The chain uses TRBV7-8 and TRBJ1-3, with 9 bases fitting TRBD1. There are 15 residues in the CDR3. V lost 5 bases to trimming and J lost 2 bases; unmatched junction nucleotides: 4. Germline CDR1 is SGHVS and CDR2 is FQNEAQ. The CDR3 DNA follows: TGTGCCAGCAGCACCGGACAGGGGACTGGAAACACCATATATTTT. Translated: CASSTGQGTGNTIYF. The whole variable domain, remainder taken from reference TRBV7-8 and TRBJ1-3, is GAGVSQSPRYKVAKRGQDVALRCDPISGHVSLFWYQQALGQGPEFLTYFQNEAQLDKSGLPSDRFFAERPEGSVSTLKIQRTQQEDSAVYLCASSTGQGTGNTIYFGEGSWLTVV.

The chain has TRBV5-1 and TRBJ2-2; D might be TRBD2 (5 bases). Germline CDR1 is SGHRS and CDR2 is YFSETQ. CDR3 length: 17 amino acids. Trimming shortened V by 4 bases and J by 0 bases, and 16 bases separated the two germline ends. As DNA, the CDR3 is TGCGCCAGCAGCGGGAAAAGGGAGCGACCGAACACCGGGGAGCTGTTTTTT. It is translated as CASSGKRERPNTGELFF.

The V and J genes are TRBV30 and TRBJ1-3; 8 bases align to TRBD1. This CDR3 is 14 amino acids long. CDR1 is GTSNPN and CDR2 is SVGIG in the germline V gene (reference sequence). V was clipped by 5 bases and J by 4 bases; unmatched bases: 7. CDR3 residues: CAWDRGPSGNTIYF. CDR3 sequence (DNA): TGTGCCTGGGACAGGGGCCCGAGCGGAAACACCATATATTTT.

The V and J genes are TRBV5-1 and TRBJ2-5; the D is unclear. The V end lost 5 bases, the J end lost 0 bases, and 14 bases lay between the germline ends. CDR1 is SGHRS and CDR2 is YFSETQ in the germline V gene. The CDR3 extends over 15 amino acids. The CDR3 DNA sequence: TGCGCCAGCAGACGGCGACTCGACTACCAAGAGACCCAGTACTTC. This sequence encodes CASRRRLDYQETQYF.

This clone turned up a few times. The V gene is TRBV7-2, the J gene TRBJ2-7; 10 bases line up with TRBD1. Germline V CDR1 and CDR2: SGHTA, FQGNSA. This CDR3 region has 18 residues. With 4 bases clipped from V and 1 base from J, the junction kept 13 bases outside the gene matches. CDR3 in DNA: TGTGCCAGCAGCTCCACTAACCGGGACAGGGGACAATCCTACGAGCAGTACTTC. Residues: CASSSTNRDRGQSYEQYF.

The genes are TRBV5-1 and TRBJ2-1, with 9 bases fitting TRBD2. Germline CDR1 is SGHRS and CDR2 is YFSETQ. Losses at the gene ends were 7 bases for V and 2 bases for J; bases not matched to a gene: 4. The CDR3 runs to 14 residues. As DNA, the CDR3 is TGCGCCAGCGGACCTAGCGGGGCCTACAATGAGCAGTTCTTC. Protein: CASGPSGAYNEQFF. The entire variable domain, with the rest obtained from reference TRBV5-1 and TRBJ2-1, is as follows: KAGVTQTPRYLIKTRGQQVTLSCSPISGHRSVSWYQQTPGQGLQFLFEYFSETQRNKGNFPGRFSGRQFSNSRSEMNVSTLELGDSALYLCASGPSGAYNEQFFGPGTRLTVL.

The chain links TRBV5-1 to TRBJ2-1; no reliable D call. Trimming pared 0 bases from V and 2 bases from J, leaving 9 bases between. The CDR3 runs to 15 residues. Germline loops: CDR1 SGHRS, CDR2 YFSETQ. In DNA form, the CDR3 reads TGCGCCAGCAGCTTGGGCCATCAGACCTACAATGAGCAGTTCTTC. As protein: CASSLGHQTYNEQFF.

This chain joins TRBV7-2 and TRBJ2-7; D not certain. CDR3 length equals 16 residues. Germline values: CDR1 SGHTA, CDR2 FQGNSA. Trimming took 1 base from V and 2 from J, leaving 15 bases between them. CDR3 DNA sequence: TGTGCCAGCAGCTTAGGAAGTGGGGATGGGGCCTACGAGCAGTACTTC. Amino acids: CASSLGSGDGAYEQYF.

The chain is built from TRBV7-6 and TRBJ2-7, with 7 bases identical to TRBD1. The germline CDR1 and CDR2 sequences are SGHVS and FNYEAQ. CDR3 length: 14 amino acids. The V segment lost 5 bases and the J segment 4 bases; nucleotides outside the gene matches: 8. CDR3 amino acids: CASSNYRGPYEQYF. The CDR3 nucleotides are TGTGCCAGCAGCAACTACAGGGGACCTTACGAGCAGTACTTC.

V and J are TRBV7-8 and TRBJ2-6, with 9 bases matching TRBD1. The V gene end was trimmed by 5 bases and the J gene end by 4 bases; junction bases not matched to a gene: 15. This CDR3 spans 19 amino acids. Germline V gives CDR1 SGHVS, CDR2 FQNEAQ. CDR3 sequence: CASSLIGQGRPTGANVLTF. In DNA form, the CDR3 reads TGTGCCAGCAGCCTAATTGGACAGGGGCGCCCGACAGGGGCCAACGTCCTGACTTTC.

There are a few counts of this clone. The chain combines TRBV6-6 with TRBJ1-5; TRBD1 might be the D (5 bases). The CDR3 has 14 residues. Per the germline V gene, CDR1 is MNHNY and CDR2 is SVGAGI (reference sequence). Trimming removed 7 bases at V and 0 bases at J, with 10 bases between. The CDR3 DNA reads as TGTGCCAGCACCCTCAGGGTTAGCAATCAGCCCCAGCATTTT. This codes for CASTLRVSNQPQHF.

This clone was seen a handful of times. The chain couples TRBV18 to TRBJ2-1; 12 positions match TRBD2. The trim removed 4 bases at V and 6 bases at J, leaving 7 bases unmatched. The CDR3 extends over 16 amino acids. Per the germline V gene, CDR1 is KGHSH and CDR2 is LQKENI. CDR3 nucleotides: TGTGCCAGCTCACATCCGACTAGCGGGGGCCTCAATGAGCAGTTCTTC. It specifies CASSHPTSGGLNEQFF.

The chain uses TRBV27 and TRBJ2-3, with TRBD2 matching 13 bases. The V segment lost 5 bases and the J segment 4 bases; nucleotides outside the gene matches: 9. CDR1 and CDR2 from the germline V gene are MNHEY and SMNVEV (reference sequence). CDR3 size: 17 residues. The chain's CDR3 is CASSTGLAGVGADTQYF. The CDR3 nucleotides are TGTGCCAGCAGTACTGGACTAGCGGGGGTGGGAGCAGATACGCAGTATTTT.

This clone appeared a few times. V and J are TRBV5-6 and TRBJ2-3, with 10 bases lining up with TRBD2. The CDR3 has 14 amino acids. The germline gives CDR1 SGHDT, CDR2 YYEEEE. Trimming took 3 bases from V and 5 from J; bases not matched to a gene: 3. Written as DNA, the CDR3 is TGTGCCAGCAGCTCCGGGACTAGCGTAGATACGCAGTATTTT. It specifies CASSSGTSVDTQYF.

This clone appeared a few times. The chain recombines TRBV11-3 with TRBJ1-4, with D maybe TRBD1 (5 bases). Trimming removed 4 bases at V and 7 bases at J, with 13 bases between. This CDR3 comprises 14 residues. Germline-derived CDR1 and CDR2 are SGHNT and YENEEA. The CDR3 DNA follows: TGTGCCAGCAGCTCTTTTGGGGGGAGTGAAAAACTGTTTTTT. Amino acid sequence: CASSSFGGSEKLFF.

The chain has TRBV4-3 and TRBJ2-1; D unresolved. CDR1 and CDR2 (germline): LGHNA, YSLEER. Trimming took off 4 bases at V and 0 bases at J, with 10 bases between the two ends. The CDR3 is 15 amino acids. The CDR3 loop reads CASSPRPSSYNEQFF. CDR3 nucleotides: TGCGCCAGCAGCCCTAGGCCTAGCTCCTACAATGAGCAGTTCTTC.

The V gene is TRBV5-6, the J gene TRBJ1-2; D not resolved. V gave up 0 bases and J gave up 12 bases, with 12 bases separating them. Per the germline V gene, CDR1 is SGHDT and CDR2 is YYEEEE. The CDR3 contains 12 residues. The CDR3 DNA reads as TGTGCCAGCAGCTTGGGGACCCTCGGGGACACCTTC. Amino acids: CASSLGTLGDTF. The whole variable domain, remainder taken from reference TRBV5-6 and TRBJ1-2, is DAGVTQSPTHLIKTRGQQVTLRCSPKSGHDTVSWYQQALGQGPQFIFQYYEEEERQRGNFPDRFSGHQFPNYSSELNVNALLLGDSALYLCASSLGTLGDTFGSGTRLTVV.

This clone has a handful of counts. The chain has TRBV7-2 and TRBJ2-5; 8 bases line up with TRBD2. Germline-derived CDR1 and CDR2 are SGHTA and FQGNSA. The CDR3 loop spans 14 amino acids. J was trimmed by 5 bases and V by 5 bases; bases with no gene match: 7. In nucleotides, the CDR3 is TGTGCCAGCAGCGAAAGGACTAGCAGGGAGACCCAGTACTTC. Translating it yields CASSERTSRETQYF.

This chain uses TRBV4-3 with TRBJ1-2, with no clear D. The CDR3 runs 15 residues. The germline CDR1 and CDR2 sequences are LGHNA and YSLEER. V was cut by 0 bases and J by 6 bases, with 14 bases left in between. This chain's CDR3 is CASSQEGPRLDGYTF. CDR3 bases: TGCGCCAGCAGCCAAGAAGGGCCAAGGTTGGATGGCTACACCTTC.

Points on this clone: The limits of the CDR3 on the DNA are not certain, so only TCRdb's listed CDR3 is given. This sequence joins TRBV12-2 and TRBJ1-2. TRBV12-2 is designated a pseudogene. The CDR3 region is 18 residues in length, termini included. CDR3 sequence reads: CASRLVAQGNPRGYGYTF.

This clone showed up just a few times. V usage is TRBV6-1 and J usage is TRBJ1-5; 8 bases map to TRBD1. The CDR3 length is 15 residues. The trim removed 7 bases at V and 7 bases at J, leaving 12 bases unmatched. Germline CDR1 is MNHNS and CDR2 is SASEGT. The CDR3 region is CASTRLTGDGQPQHF. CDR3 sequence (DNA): TGTGCCAGCACTAGACTGACAGGGGATGGACAGCCCCAGCATTTT.